One and the same sample provided the 24 T cell receptor beta chains below, sequenced in a study of shared clonotypes between healthy human individuals. Assay: immunoSEQ multiplex PCR; the TCRdb copy retains only in-frame clones and omits some. The sample lists roughly 700,000 clones, roughly 70% seen once, with 1.5% to 2% in the top ten. Sequencing was done on a sample of memory CD4+ T cells sorted from blood. Subset denoted: CD45RA-negative fraction. These receptors were collected from a woman in her 30s in good health.

The rearrangement joins TRBV6-1 to TRBJ1-1, with a possible D match to TRBD1 (5 bases). CDR1 is MNHNS, CDR2 SASEGT, per germline. The CDR3 has 14 residues. Trimming removed 6 bases at V and 4 bases at J, with 15 bases between. The CDR3 coding sequence is TGTGCCAGCAGCAGTCAGGGAGATAGCACTGAAGCTTTCTTT. This codes for CASSSQGDSTEAFF.

V is TRBV27 and J is TRBJ1-2, with D perhaps matching TRBD1 (5 bases). The CDR3 loop spans 13 amino acids. V dropped 5 bases and J dropped 7 bases, with 14 bases sitting between them. Per the germline V gene, CDR1 is MNHEY and CDR2 is SMNVEV (reference sequence). CDR3 nucleotide sequence: TGTGCCAGCAGTGCGGGGGAAGTCGGTGGCTACACCTTC. Translated, it gives CASSAGEVGGYTF.

The genes are TRBV7-9 and TRBJ1-3, with D maybe TRBD1 (5 bases). The CDR3 extends over 13 amino acids. CDR1 and CDR2 from the germline V gene are SEHNR and FQNEAQ (reference sequence). V lost 4 bases, J lost 5 bases, and 9 bases lay in between. This chain's CDR3 is CASSWAGRNTIYF. CDR3 DNA sequence: TGTGCCAGCAGCTGGGCAGGGAGAAACACCATATATTTT.

This clone was seen only once. The gene calls are TRBV4-1 and TRBJ1-1, with D maybe TRBD1 (6 bases). The length of the CDR3 is 15 residues. Trimming removed 1 base at V and 5 bases at J, with 14 bases between. Germline-derived CDR1 and CDR2 are MGHRA and YSYEKL. For the CDR3, the DNA is TGCGCCAGCAGCCAAGGGCGGGGGCGAATAACTGAAGCTTTCTTT. Its protein product is CASSQGRGRITEAFF.

CDR3 protein: CASSSITGWEDGYTF. In nucleotides, the CDR3 is TGTGCCAGCAGTTCTATAACAGGGTGGGAGGATGGCTACACCTTC. The J gene is TRBJ1-2, the V gene TRBV6-5, with D perhaps TRBD1 (6 bases). This CDR3 spans 15 amino acids. The V end lost 4 bases, the J end lost 6 bases, and 18 bases lay between the germline ends. CDR1 is MNHEY and CDR2 is SVGAGI in the germline V gene.

Note on this clone: The sample carries other DNA sequences with the same CDR3. The J gene is TRBJ2-5, the V gene TRBV28, with 7 bases aligning to TRBD2. Germline CDR1 MDHEN, CDR2 SYDVKM. The CDR3 is 13 residues long. With 5 bases clipped from V and 2 bases from J, the junction kept 2 bases outside the gene matches. For the CDR3, the DNA is TGTGCCAGCAGTCCGGGGGGACAAGAGACCCAGTACTTC. Its translation is CASSPGGQETQYF.

The chain carries TRBV19 and TRBJ2-3, with D perhaps TRBD2 (6 bases). This CDR3 comprises 14 residues. Germline V lookup: CDR1 LNHDA, CDR2 SQIVND (reference sequence). The germline V and J ends were trimmed by 6 bases and 9 bases, with 19 bases remaining between them. CDR3 in amino acids: CASRKSGGAGTQYF. CDR3 nucleotide sequence: TGTGCCAGTAGGAAGAGCGGCGGTGCGGGGACGCAGTATTTT.

Worth noting for this clone: Within the sample, other DNA sequences also encode this same CDR3. This chain links TRBV7-2 with TRBJ2-5; D gene uncertain. Germline CDR1 SGHTA, CDR2 FQGNSA. V was cut by 1 base and J by 4 bases, with 13 bases left in between. The CDR3 is 15 amino acids. CDR3 region: CASSLGSGSRETQYF. The CDR3 DNA reads as TGTGCCAGCAGCTTAGGCTCCGGTAGTCGAGAGACCCAGTACTTC.

The J gene is TRBJ1-5, the V gene TRBV7-2; no firm D call. The germline gives CDR1 SGHTA, CDR2 FQGNSA. With 1 base removed from V and 0 bases from J, the gap between germline ends came to 16 bases. This CDR3 contains 18 residues. This CDR3 is CASSLVLTDLYSNQPQHF. The CDR3 DNA reads TGTGCCAGCAGCTTAGTCCTAACGGATCTATATAGCAATCAGCCCCAGCATTTT.

The V call is TRBV7-2, the J call TRBJ2-1; 9 nucleotides agree with TRBD2. Germline trimming cut 4 bases from V and 2 bases from J; bases unmatched to any gene: 15. Germline V gene lookup returns CDR1 SGHTA and CDR2 FQGNSA. The CDR3 runs 19 residues. The CDR3 region is CASSSTGTSYPSPYNEQFF. As DNA, the CDR3 is TGTGCCAGCAGCTCGACCGGGACTAGCTATCCATCCCCCTACAATGAGCAGTTCTTC.

The CDR3 region is CASSLGGRTQETQYF. DNA of the CDR3: TGTGCCAGCAGCTTAGGGGGGAGGACCCAAGAGACCCAGTACTTC. The rearrangement links TRBV7-9 to TRBJ2-5; D may be TRBD2 (6 bases). Germline V CDR1 and CDR2: SEHNR, FQNEAQ (reference sequence). The CDR3 has 15 residues. V was cut by 1 base and J by 1 base, with 10 bases left in between. Looking up the rest from reference TRBV7-9 and TRBJ2-5 gives the full variable domain: DTGVSQNPRHKITKRGQNVTFRCDPISEHNRLYWYRQTLGQGPEFLTYFQNEAQLEKSRLLSDRFSAERPKGSFSTLEIQRTEQGDSAMYLCASSLGGRTQETQYFGPGTRLLVL.

The chain couples TRBV7-3 to TRBJ2-3; possible D gene TRBD1, 6 bases. Germline CDR1 SGHTA, CDR2 FQGTGA. CDR3 length: 15 residues. The germline V and J ends were trimmed by 3 bases and 6 bases, with 16 bases remaining between them. The CDR3 DNA reads as TGTGCCAGCAGCTTTTTTGGGACAAATGGGGATACGCAGTATTTT. This gives the protein CASSFFGTNGDTQYF.

The chain has TRBV5-1 and TRBJ1-1; TRBD1 agrees at 7 bases. CDR3 length equals 17 residues. CDR1 is SGHRS and CDR2 is YFSETQ in the germline V gene. Trimming at V came to 5 bases and at J to 2 bases, leaving 15 bases not matched to a gene. As DNA, the CDR3 is TGCGCCAGCAGGAACCCCGGGACAGCGGTTCACAACACTGAAGCTTTCTTT. This encodes CASRNPGTAVHNTEAFF.

V is TRBV4-1 and J is TRBJ2-2; 8 bases align to TRBD1. CDR1 and CDR2 (germline): MGHRA, YSYEKL. This CDR3 is 17 amino acids long. V was pared by 1 base and J by 8 bases, with 12 bases of the junction left unmatched. The CDR3 protein is CASSQVPGQVAGGELFF. For the CDR3, the DNA is TGCGCCAGCAGCCAAGTACCGGGACAGGTCGCAGGAGGGGAGCTGTTTTTT.

The chain has TRBV28 and TRBJ2-7; 9 bases line up with TRBD2. V shed 6 bases, J shed 4 bases, and the junction held 7 bases outside the gene matches. CDR1 and CDR2 (germline): MDHEN, SYDVKM. The CDR3 contains 14 residues. The CDR3 reads CASRISGRGYEQYF. CDR3 nucleotide sequence: TGTGCCAGCAGAATTAGCGGGAGAGGATACGAGCAGTACTTC.

The rearrangement joins TRBV27 to TRBJ1-1, with 7 bases that match TRBD1. Germline loops: CDR1 MNHEY, CDR2 SMNVEV (reference sequence). The CDR3 spans 14 residues. V dropped 6 bases and J dropped 6; count of bases not matched to a gene: 10. The CDR3 here is CASSFHRGESEAFF. The CDR3 DNA sequence: TGTGCCAGCAGCTTCCACAGGGGAGAGTCTGAAGCTTTCTTT.

The chain uses TRBV13 and TRBJ2-2; D possibly corresponds to TRBD1 (6 bases). The CDR3 extends over 16 amino acids. V lost 1 base to trimming and J lost 7 bases, with 16 bases between them. Germline V lookup: CDR1 PRHDT, CDR2 FYEKMQ (reference sequence). The CDR3 region has the DNA TGTGCCAGCAGCTTAGACAGGGCCCCGGTCGGCGGGGAGCTGTTTTTT. The encoded protein is CASSLDRAPVGGELFF.

This chain joins TRBV19 and TRBJ1-3; 7 bases are a match to TRBD1. V was pared by 8 bases and J by 0 bases, with 7 bases of the junction left unmatched. This CDR3 spans 15 amino acids. Germline CDR1 LNHDA, CDR2 SQIVND (reference sequence). CDR3 region: CASSTQGLSGNTIYF. CDR3 bases: TGTGCCAGTTCTACACAGGGGCTCTCTGGAAACACCATATATTTT.

This clone was recorded a few times. The chain has TRBV4-1 and TRBJ2-5; 8 bases are a match to TRBD2. CDR1 and CDR2 from the germline V gene are MGHRA and YSYEKL. With V trimmed by 1 base and J by 5 bases, 12 bases remained unmatched. The CDR3 totals 17 residues. CDR3 region: CASSQVNTGGPRETQYF. The CDR3 DNA is TGCGCCAGCAGCCAAGTGAACACGGGAGGGCCGCGGGAGACCCAGTACTTC.

The rearrangement links TRBV5-6 to TRBJ2-1, with D tentatively TRBD2 (5 bases). The V gene lost 6 bases and the J gene lost 15 bases, with 25 bases spanning the gap. There are 14 residues in the CDR3. Germline V gene sequence: CDR1 SGHDT, CDR2 YYEEEE. CDR3 protein: CASTSGRISGFLFF. CDR3 DNA: TGTGCCAGCACCTCAGGCAGGATAAGCGGTTTTTTGTTCTTC.

This chain connects TRBV7-7 to TRBJ2-5; 14 positions match TRBD2. This CDR3 comprises 17 residues. Germline CDR1 reads SSHAT; CDR2 reads FNYEAQ (reference sequence). V was pared by 6 bases and J by 1 base, with 7 bases of the junction left unmatched. The CDR3 DNA reads TGTGCCAGCAGTTTACACGGACTAGCGGGAGGCCAAGAGACCCAGTACTTC. Its protein product is CASSLHGLAGGQETQYF.

The gene calls are TRBV10-1 and TRBJ2-2, with TRBD2 matching 8 bases. V shed 2 bases, J shed 1 base, and the junction held 0 bases outside the gene matches. The CDR3 runs to 15 residues. Germline lookup yields CDR1 WNHNN and CDR2 SYGVQD (reference sequence). The CDR3 region is CASSEAGGNTGELFF. The DNA for the CDR3 is TGCGCCAGCAGTGAGGCGGGAGGGAACACCGGGGAGCTGTTTTTT.

Turning to this clone: It may be a read error: a sequence one base away is much more abundant. V and J are TRBV2 and TRBJ1-5, with 8 bases matching TRBD1. V was pared by 5 bases and J by 5 bases, with 2 bases of the junction left unmatched. Germline V gene data show CDR1 as SNHLY and CDR2 as FYNNEI. This CDR3 is built from 13 residues. This CDR3 reads CASSLTGDQPQHF. CDR3 sequence (DNA): TGTGCCAGCAGTTTGACAGGGGATCAGCCCCAGCATTTT.

This clone was seen a few times. This chain links TRBV5-4 with TRBJ2-7; 11 positions match TRBD2. The trim removed 3 bases at V and 2 bases at J, leaving 4 bases unmatched. The germline gives CDR1 SGHNT, CDR2 YYREEE (reference sequence). This CDR3 contains 15 residues. CDR3 sequence: CASSSGTSGPYEQYF. The DNA of the CDR3 is TGTGCCAGCAGCTCCGGGACTAGCGGACCCTACGAGCAGTACTTC.